These T cell receptor beta chains were read from a single sample in a study of early T cells in non-severe SARS-CoV-2 infection. TCRdb redid the calling of the 5' RACE reads with MiXCR, one entry per CDR3 protein. The table shows about 35,000 distinct CDR3 sequences, with 4.7% occurring only once. Specimen: whole blood. The receptors originated from an adult who was a healthcare worker with PCR-confirmed SARS-CoV-2 infection or an uninfected control (not recorded which). CDR3s include the opening cysteine and the closing phenylalanine or tryptophan. A D gene is named only where the DNA matches it firmly. Size is omitted from some rows. Given values are once, few, many or a class for expanded clones.

CDR3 DNA	CDR3 protein	clone size	V gene	J gene	D gene
TGTGCCAGCAGCTCCGGGACAGGGGGCTACGAGCAGTACTTC	CASSSGTGGYEQYF	many	TRBV13	TRBJ2-7	TRBD1
TGTGCCATCAGTGACGGCGGAAACTATGGCTACACCTTC	CAISDGGNYGYTF	many	TRBV10-3	TRBJ1-2	.
TGTGCCAGCAGCTTAGGAGCTGATACGCAGTATTTT	CASSLGADTQYF	many	TRBV7-2	TRBJ2-3	.
TGTGCCAGCAGCTCCCGCAGGGGAAGGAGCAATCAGCCCCAGCATTTT	CASSSRRGRSNQPQHF	many	TRBV7-8	TRBJ1-5	.
TGTGCCAGCAGCTCTCGACTAGCGGGGACCACAGATACGCAGTATTTT	CASSSRLAGTTDTQYF	many	TRBV9	TRBJ2-3	TRBD2
TGTGCCAGCAGTCAGTCCCGGGACAGTAGCAATCAGCCCCAGCATTTT	CASSQSRDSSNQPQHF	many	TRBV6-2/TRBV6-3	TRBJ1-5	TRBD1
TGTGCCAGCAGCCTATTAGCGGGGGTCACCTACAATGAGCAGTTCTTC	CASSLLAGVTYNEQFF	many	TRBV9	TRBJ2-1	TRBD2
TGTGCCAGCAGCTTAGGGCTCGGGTATAGTGAGCAGTTCTTC	CASSLGLGYSEQFF	many	TRBV7-2	TRBJ2-1	.
TGTGCCACCCGGACAGGTTTGTCCAATGAGCAGTTCTTC	CATRTGLSNEQFF	medium-sized	TRBV28	TRBJ2-1	TRBD1
TGTGCCAGCAGCCCACAGCGGGAGACCCAGTACTTC	CASSPQRETQYF	many	TRBV7-6	TRBJ2-5	.
TGTGCCAGCTCACCACCGCAGGGCATGAACACAGATACGCAGTATTTT	CASSPPQGMNTDTQYF	few	TRBV18	TRBJ2-3	.
TGTGCCAGCACCCTCCTCTCCGGGGGCAGTGAAGCTTTCTTT	CASTLLSGGSEAFF	.	TRBV5-4	TRBJ1-1	.
TGCAGTGCCAGAGAGGCGGTAAACATTCAGTACTTC	CSAREAVNIQYF	.	TRBV20-1	TRBJ2-4	.
TGTGCCAGCAGCTACCACGGGACAGGGGCGTACGAGCAGTACTTC	CASSYHGTGAYEQYF	.	TRBV7-9	TRBJ2-7	TRBD1
TGCGCCAGCAGTGAGTCAAGCCAGGGTCGCGAAAAACTGTTTTTT	CASSESSQGREKLFF	few	TRBV10-2	TRBJ1-4	.
TGCAGTGCGTTCTTAAATGGACAGGGGGCGCGAAACAATGAGCAGTTCTTC	CSAFLNGQGARNNEQFF	.	TRBV20-1	TRBJ2-1	TRBD1
TGTGCCATCAGTGAGGTGGGGGAAGAGACCCAGTACTTC	CAISEVGEETQYF	many	TRBV10-3	TRBJ2-5	.
TGTGCCAGCAGCTCCAATACAGGGGACTGGGACGAGCAGTACTTC	CASSSNTGDWDEQYF	many	TRBV3-1	TRBJ2-7	.
TGTGCCAGCAGCTTATGGGCGACATCTAACTATGGCTACACCTTC	CASSLWATSNYGYTF	.	TRBV7-9	TRBJ1-2	.
TGCAGCGTTGGGACAGGCACCTATAATTCACCCCTCCACTTT	CSVGTGTYNSPLHF	many	TRBV29-1	TRBJ1-6	TRBD1
TGTGCCAGCTCGGGACGGAGCTCCTACGAGCAGTACTTC	CASSGRSSYEQYF	medium-sized	TRBV12-3/TRBV12-4	TRBJ2-7	.
TGCAGCGCCGTCTTGTACGAGAACACTGAAGCTTTCTTT	CSAVLYENTEAFF	many	TRBV29-1	TRBJ1-1	.
TGTGCCAGCAGCCCTAGTCCGGGACGGATCGGGGAGCTGTTTTTT	CASSPSPGRIGELFF	many	TRBV3-1	TRBJ2-2	.
TGTGCCAGCAGTTCCCGACAGGATTATGGCTACACCTTC	CASSSRQDYGYTF	few	TRBV6-2/TRBV6-3	TRBJ1-2	.
TGTGCCAGCAGTTTGAGGGACAGAACGGGGGAGCAGTACTTC	CASSLRDRTGEQYF	many	TRBV12-3/TRBV12-4	TRBJ2-7	TRBD1
TGTGCCAGCTCAGCAGGGGGCTTTTCACCCCTCCACTTT	CASSAGGFSPLHF	few	TRBV12-3/TRBV12-4	TRBJ1-6	TRBD1
TGTGCCAGCAGCATGACAGGGAGTACCGGGGAGCTGTTTTTT	CASSMTGSTGELFF	many	TRBV11-3	TRBJ2-2	TRBD1
TGTGCCAGCAGCTTAAAAAGAGATTATGGCTACACCTTC	CASSLKRDYGYTF	many	TRBV7-9	TRBJ1-2	.
TGTGCCATCAGTGAACCGGGACCACTCTACGAGCAGTACTTC	CAISEPGPLYEQYF	few	TRBV10-3	TRBJ2-7	.
TGTGCCAGCTCAACTGGACAGATTTCGAGCAATCAGCCCCAGCATTTT	CASSTGQISSNQPQHF	many	TRBV18	TRBJ1-5	.
TGTGCCAGCAGTCTGAGGACAGTGAACACCGGGGAGCTGTTTTTT	CASSLRTVNTGELFF	many	TRBV27	TRBJ2-2	.
TGTGCCAGCAGTACACGAAGGGGGAGTCTCCAAGAGACCCAGTACTTC	CASSTRRGSLQETQYF	many	TRBV14	TRBJ2-5	.
TGCAGTGCTAGAGCAGAGGGGACACCAGGCACCGGGGAGCTGTTTTTT	CSARAEGTPGTGELFF	many	TRBV20-1	TRBJ2-2	.
TGCGCCAGCAGCTTGGGTGGGGAAGAGACCCAGTACTTC	CASSLGGEETQYF	many	TRBV5-1	TRBJ2-5	.
TGTGCCAGCAGGTTCCGGGGAAATAATTCACCCCTCCACTTT	CASRFRGNNSPLHF	many	TRBV6-5	TRBJ1-6	.
TGTGCCAGCAGCCAAGTACGAACCGAGCAGTACTTC	CASSQVRTEQYF	many	TRBV3-1	TRBJ2-7	.
TGCACCAGCAGCCGGGACAGGGAATATCAGCCCCAGCATTTT	CTSSRDREYQPQHF	many	TRBV1	TRBJ1-5	.
TGCGCCAGCAGCCAAGATATGGGGGGATACACTGAAGCTTTCTTT	CASSQDMGGYTEAFF	many	TRBV4-3	TRBJ1-1	.
TGTGCCAGCAGCCCGTGGCAGGGGACAGGGGGGGAAAAACTGTTTTTT	CASSPWQGTGGEKLFF	many	TRBV5-4	TRBJ1-4	TRBD1
TGTGCCAGCAGTCCCCGACAGGGTAGCTCCTACGAGCAGTACTTC	CASSPRQGSSYEQYF	few	TRBV12-3/TRBV12-4	TRBJ2-7	TRBD1
TGTGCCAGCAGCGTTGGACAGGGAAGCAATCAGCCCCAGCATTTT	CASSVGQGSNQPQHF	many	TRBV2	TRBJ1-5	TRBD1
TGTGCCAGCAGTTCGAAGAGACTAGCGGGGGTAAACGAGCAGTACTTC	CASSSKRLAGVNEQYF	few	TRBV27	TRBJ2-7	TRBD2
TGCGCCAGCAGCGGTAGCGGGGGGCCCTCTTCCGGGGAGCTGTTTTTT	CASSGSGGPSSGELFF	.	TRBV5-1	TRBJ2-2	TRBD2
TGTGCCAGCAGTAGTCTAGCGGGGGGAAACGACCAAGGGCATCCTGAGCAGTTCTTC	CASSSLAGGNDQGHPEQFF	many	TRBV28	TRBJ2-1	TRBD2
TGTGCCAGCAGTGAGTCTAGCGGGGGGCCCATCAATGAGCAGTTCTTC	CASSESSGGPINEQFF	.	TRBV2	TRBJ2-1	TRBD2
TGTGCCAGCTCACCACCCGAGGGTTCCTACAATGAGCAGTTCTTC	CASSPPEGSYNEQFF	many	TRBV18	TRBJ2-1	.